One and the same sample provided the 23 T cell receptor beta chains below, sequenced in a study of blood T cells in healthy people across ages. Primers used in a second PCR of roughly 6 to 11 cycles were a sample-barcoded 5' primer and a J-beta primer mix. MiXCR was run by TCRdb on the 5' RACE reads, yielding one entry per CDR3 protein. The sample holds 750,000 to 950,000 distinct CDR3 sequences, approximately 32% seen once. A further study also used this sample, focusing on T cells of mothers and their children.

Source material: blood. Receptor source: a woman aged 40 to 50 in good health.

The chain carries TRBV12-3 or TRBV12-4 and TRBJ2-3; 16 bases agree with TRBD2. V lost 4 bases and J lost 0; bases outside the gene matches: 7. This CDR3 spans 19 amino acids. The DNA for the CDR3 is TGTGCCAGCAGTTCCGGGACTAGCGGGGGGGCCGGAAGCACAGATACGCAGTATTTT. Its translation is CASSSGTSGGAGSTDTQYF.

There are a few counts of this clonotype. The rearrangement links TRBV28 to TRBJ1-2; weak D call: TRBD1 (6 bases). Trimming removed 8 bases at V and 5 bases at J, with 18 bases between. The germline V gene encodes CDR1 MDHEN and CDR2 SYDVKM. The CDR3 sequence is 14 residues long. CDR3 amino acids: CASATAGGVYGYTF. The CDR3 region has the DNA TGTGCCAGCGCCACCGCGGGGGGCGTTTATGGCTACACCTTC.

The chain has TRBV7-9 and TRBJ1-2, with D perhaps matching TRBD1 (5 bases). Trimming left V 2 bases short and J 4 bases short, with 17 bases between. There are 16 residues in the CDR3. Germline values: CDR1 SEHNR, CDR2 FQNEAQ (reference sequence). For the CDR3, the DNA is TGTGCCAGCAGCTTATGGGTCGGTGGGGGTAGCTATGGCTACACCTTC. It is translated as CASSLWVGGGSYGYTF.

Here the CDR3 DNA reads TGTGCCAGCAGTTTAACGCTCGGCCACACCTTC. It yields the protein CASSLTLGHTF. The gene calls are TRBV12-3 or TRBV12-4 and TRBJ1-2; no clear D. The CDR3 covers 11 residues. Trimming cost V 2 bases and J 12 bases, with 10 bases left between them.

This clonotype was seen a handful of times. The chain combines TRBV23-1 with TRBJ1-2; tentative D call: TRBD1 (5 bases). TRBV23-1 is reported as an ORF; its role is uncertain. The CDR3 is 12 amino acids. Trimming took off 7 bases at V and 12 bases at J, with 18 bases between the two ends. In nucleotides, the CDR3 is TGCGCCAGCACCCTAAGGGGAGCCAGAGACACCTTC. It yields the protein CASTLRGARDTF.

This clonotype was observed many times. The gene calls are TRBV12-3 or TRBV12-4 and TRBJ2-1; D uncertain. Trimming cost V 0 bases and J 10 bases, with 7 bases left between them. This CDR3 spans 12 amino acids. CDR3 protein: CASSLATKEQFF. CDR3 DNA: TGTGCCAGCAGTTTAGCAACAAAAGAGCAGTTCTTC.

This clonotype was observed a few times. The V and J genes are TRBV27 and TRBJ2-1; perhaps D is TRBD1 or TRBD2 (5 bases each). Looked up from germline, CDR1 is MNHEY and CDR2 is SMNVEV (reference sequence). The CDR3 consists of 14 residues. The germline V and J ends were trimmed by 3 bases and 3 bases, with 9 bases remaining between them. The CDR3 loop is CASSFGGHYNEQFF. In nucleotides, the CDR3 is TGTGCCAGCAGTTTTGGAGGACACTACAATGAGCAGTTCTTC.

This clonotype was counted many times. The rearrangement links TRBV24-1 to TRBJ2-7; D is unclear. CDR1 is KGHDR, CDR2 SFDVKD, per germline. The CDR3 has 14 residues. V was shortened by 1 base and J by 7 bases, with 13 bases between the two germline ends. DNA of the CDR3: TGTGCCACCAGTGATTTAGTCAGGCCTTCGGAGCAGTACTTC. It codes for CATSDLVRPSEQYF.

This clonotype turned up a few times. The chain combines TRBV12-3 or TRBV12-4 with TRBJ2-2, with D perhaps TRBD1 (6 bases). The germline V and J ends were trimmed by 2 bases and 3 bases, with 13 bases remaining between them. The CDR3 length is 16 residues. The CDR3 protein is CASSLNSGVDTGELFF. In DNA, the CDR3 is TGTGCCAGCAGTTTAAACTCAGGGGTGGACACCGGGGAGCTGTTTTTT.

This clonotype was counted a few times. The rearrangement joins TRBV6-1 to TRBJ2-5; 8 bases match TRBD1. V lost 1 base, J lost 2 bases, and 6 bases stayed unmatched. Germline assignment: CDR1 MNHNS and CDR2 SASEGT. The CDR3 has 16 amino acids. CDR3 DNA: TGTGCCAGCAGTGAAGTCGGAGGACAGGGACAAGAGACCCAGTACTTC. Its protein product is CASSEVGGQGQETQYF.

The J gene is TRBJ2-1, the V gene TRBV6-2 or TRBV6-3, with 11 nucleotides matching TRBD2. V was pared by 2 bases and J by 4 bases, with 4 bases of the junction left unmatched. The germline V gene encodes CDR1 MNHEY and CDR2 SVGEGT. CDR3 size: 16 residues. For the CDR3, the DNA is TGTGCCAGCAGTTACCAAACTAGCGGGGGATACAATGAGCAGTTCTTC. It yields the protein CASSYQTSGGYNEQFF.

The V and J genes are TRBV6-2 or TRBV6-3 and TRBJ2-1, with 7 nucleotides matching TRBD2. CDR1 is MNHEY, CDR2 SVGEGT, per germline. This CDR3 comprises 14 residues. The V gene end was trimmed by 4 bases and the J gene end by 4 bases; junction bases not matched to a gene: 4. The DNA for the CDR3 is TGTGCCAGCAGTTCAGGACTAGAGTACAATGAGCAGTTCTTC. Its translation is CASSSGLEYNEQFF.

As for this clonotype: Being one base from a much bigger clone, this may be a read error. The genes are TRBV29-1 and TRBJ2-7, with D perhaps matching TRBD2 (7 bases). The DNA end favors TRBJ2-5, so the J call may be wrong. This CDR3 region has 13 residues. Looked up from germline, CDR1 is SQVTM and CDR2 is ANQGSEA. This CDR3 is CSVGRRGAWTQYF. CDR3 DNA: TGCAGCGTTGGTCGACGGGGGGCATGGACCCAGTACTTC.

The chain links TRBV4-3 to TRBJ1-2; perhaps TRBD1 as D (6 bases). Trimming stripped 1 base from V and 8 bases from J, with 17 bases between. CDR1 is LGHNA, CDR2 YSLEER, per germline. The CDR3 spans 15 residues. CDR3 loop: CASSQVGPTGFGYTF. The DNA of the CDR3 is TGCGCCAGCAGCCAAGTTGGCCCAACAGGGTTCGGCTACACCTTC.

This clonotype was counted once. J is TRBJ2-2 and V is TRBV5-1; perhaps TRBD2 as D (5 bases). V was shortened by 6 bases and J by 5 bases, with 11 bases between the two germline ends. Germline V gene lookup returns CDR1 SGHRS and CDR2 YFSETQ. This CDR3 has 13 residues. The DNA for the CDR3 is TGCGCCAGCACGGCAGAGGGAACCGGGGAGCTGTTTTTT. Its protein product is CASTAEGTGELFF.

This clonotype has only a few counts. This rearrangement joins TRBV5-1 to TRBJ2-3, with unresolved D. The CDR3 sequence is 15 residues long. Germline CDR1 reads SGHRS; CDR2 reads YFSETQ. V dropped 0 bases and J dropped 4 bases, with 12 bases sitting between them. The DNA for the CDR3 is TGCGCCAGCAGCTTGGCCGGCAAGGGCCCAGATACGCAGTATTTT. Amino acids: CASSLAGKGPDTQYF.

The genes are TRBV20-1 and TRBJ1-1; D call uncertain. CDR1 and CDR2 from the germline V gene are DFQATT and SNEGSKA (reference sequence). Between the trimmed V and J ends, which lost 8 bases and 3 bases, there was a span of 13 bases. CDR3 length equals 12 residues. As DNA, the CDR3 is TGCAGTCCCCTGGACCCTTACACTGAAGCTTTCTTT. Translated: CSPLDPYTEAFF.

The rearrangement uses TRBV20-1 and TRBJ2-1; TRBD1 aligns across 9 bases. The length of the CDR3 is 14 residues. The V gene's germline CDR1 is DFQATT and CDR2 SNEGSKA (reference sequence). Trimming took 6 bases from V and 4 from J; bases not matched to a gene: 7. The CDR3 protein is CSAGGTGNYNEQFF. The CDR3 nucleotides are TGCAGTGCCGGGGGGACAGGGAATTACAATGAGCAGTTCTTC.

The chain carries TRBV5-1 and TRBJ2-7; TRBD1 is a possible D gene (5 bases). Germline V gene data show CDR1 as SGHRS and CDR2 as YFSETQ. This CDR3 spans 14 amino acids. V dropped 4 bases and J dropped 4 bases, with 15 bases sitting between them. CDR3 in amino acids: CASSREGVEYEQYF. As DNA, the CDR3 is TGCGCCAGCAGCCGTGAAGGGGTCGAATACGAGCAGTACTTC.

Of note for this clonotype: The junction departs from germline at one end; a sequencing error may be responsible. CDR3 sequence: CASIPSGVGPDAQYF. CDR3 coding DNA: TGTGCCAGCATCCCCTCCGGGGTAGGGCCAGATGCGCAGTATTTT. The chain combines TRBV6-2 or TRBV6-3 with TRBJ2-3; D perhaps matches TRBD2 (5 bases). CDR1 and CDR2 from the germline V gene are MNHEY and SVGEGT. The CDR3 spans 15 residues.

The chain uses TRBV28 and TRBJ2-3, with 9 bases lining up with TRBD1. Germline V gene sequence: CDR1 MDHEN, CDR2 SYDVKM. The CDR3 is 14 residues long. V dropped 6 bases and J dropped 4; count of bases not matched to a gene: 5. DNA of the CDR3: TGTGCCAGCAGGGACACAGGGGGCTCAGATACGCAGTATTTT. It encodes CASRDTGGSDTQYF. The full variable domain, completed using reference TRBV28 and TRBJ2-3, is DVKVTQSSRYLVKRTGEKVFLECVQDMDHENMFWYRQDPGLGLRLIYFSYDVKMKEKGDIPEGYSVSREKKERFSLILESASTNQTSMYLCASRDTGGSDTQYFGPGTRLTVL.

This clonotype turned up a few times. The chain carries TRBV20-1 and TRBJ1-1; the D gene is possibly TRBD1 (6 bases). The V gene lost 7 bases and the J gene lost 0 bases, with 15 bases spanning the gap. In germline, CDR1 is DFQATT, CDR2 SNEGSKA (reference sequence). The length of the CDR3 is 14 residues. CDR3 region: CSGSPGHLNTEAFF. In DNA, the CDR3 is TGCAGTGGTTCACCGGGACATCTGAACACTGAAGCTTTCTTT.

This sequence joins TRBV29-1 and TRBJ1-5; D call uncertain. The germline gives CDR1 SQVTM, CDR2 ANQGSEA. CDR3 length: 14 amino acids. Trimming cost V 4 bases and J 2 bases, with 12 bases left between them. This CDR3 is CSVGAGEGNQPQHF. The CDR3 bases are TGCAGCGTTGGGGCAGGTGAGGGCAATCAGCCCCAGCATTTT.